The sequence of this T cell receptor (beta chain) was determined in a study of CD8+CD57+ T cells in acquired aplastic anemia. Germline V gene sequence: CDR1 SEHNR, CDR2 FQNEAQ (reference sequence). The CDR3 loop spans 13 amino acids. Trimming pared 3 bases from V and 4 bases from J, leaving 9 bases between. Profiles of TCR beta VDJ and CDR3 were generated from a genomic DNA template. TCRdb ran MiXCR on the reads and lists one entry per CDR3 protein. The repertoire has roughly 250,000 distinct CDR3 sequences, around 45% of them found once; the top ten carry 7% to 9.5%. About this clonotype itself: Antigen specificity is unknown.

General study results and limits: For CD8+ Simpson's diversity, patients and controls showed no significant difference.

In patients chosen for sequencing, flow cytometry had shown CD8+CD57+ cell expansion. The chain is built from TRBV7-9 and TRBJ1-2; D not certain. This clonotype was obtained from a human donor with aplastic anemia. Sample: sorted CD4+, CD8+, or CD8+CD57+ T cells (not recorded which) from PBMCs. The CDR3 sequence is CASSLEDCYGYTF. The CDR3 nucleotides are TGTGCCAGCAGCTTGGAGGACTGCTATGGCTACACCTTC.